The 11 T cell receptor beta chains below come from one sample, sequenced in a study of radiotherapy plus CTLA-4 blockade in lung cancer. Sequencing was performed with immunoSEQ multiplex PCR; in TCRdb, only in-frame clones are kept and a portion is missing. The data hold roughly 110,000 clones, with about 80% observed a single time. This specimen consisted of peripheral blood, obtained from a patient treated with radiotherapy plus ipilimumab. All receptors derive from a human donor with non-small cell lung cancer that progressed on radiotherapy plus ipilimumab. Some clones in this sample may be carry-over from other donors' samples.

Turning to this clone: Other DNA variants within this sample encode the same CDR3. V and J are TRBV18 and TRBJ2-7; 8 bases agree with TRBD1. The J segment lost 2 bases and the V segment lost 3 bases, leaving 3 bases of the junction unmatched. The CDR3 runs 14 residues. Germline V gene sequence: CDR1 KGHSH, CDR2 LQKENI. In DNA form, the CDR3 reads TGTGCCAGCTCACCCCGGGACAGGCCCTACGAGCAGTACTTC. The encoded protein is CASSPRDRPYEQYF.

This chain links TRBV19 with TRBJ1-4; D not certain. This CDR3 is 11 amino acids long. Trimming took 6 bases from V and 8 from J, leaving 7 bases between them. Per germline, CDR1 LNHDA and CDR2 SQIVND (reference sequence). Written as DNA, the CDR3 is TGTGCCAGTAGCGGTGGAGAAAAACTGTTTTTT. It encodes CASSGGEKLFF.

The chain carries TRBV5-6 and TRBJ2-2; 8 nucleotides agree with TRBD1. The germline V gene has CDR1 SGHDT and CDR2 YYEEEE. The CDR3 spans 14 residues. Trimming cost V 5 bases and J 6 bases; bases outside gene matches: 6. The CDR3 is CASSRGRGPGELFF. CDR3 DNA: TGTGCCAGCAGTCGAGGCAGGGGGCCCGGGGAGCTGTTTTTT.

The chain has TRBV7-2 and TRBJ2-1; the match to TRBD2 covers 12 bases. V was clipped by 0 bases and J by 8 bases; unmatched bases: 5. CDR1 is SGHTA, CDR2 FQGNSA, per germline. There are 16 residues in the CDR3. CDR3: CASSLALLAGGHEQFF. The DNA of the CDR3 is TGTGCCAGCAGCTTAGCGCTCCTAGCGGGGGGGCATGAGCAGTTCTTC.

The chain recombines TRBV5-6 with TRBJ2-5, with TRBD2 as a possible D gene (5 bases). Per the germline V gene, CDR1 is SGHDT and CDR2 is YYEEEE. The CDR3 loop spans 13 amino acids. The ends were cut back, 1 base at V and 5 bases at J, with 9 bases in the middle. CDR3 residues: CASSLQWTETQYF. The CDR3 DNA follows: TGTGCCAGCAGCTTGCAGTGGACTGAGACCCAGTACTTC.

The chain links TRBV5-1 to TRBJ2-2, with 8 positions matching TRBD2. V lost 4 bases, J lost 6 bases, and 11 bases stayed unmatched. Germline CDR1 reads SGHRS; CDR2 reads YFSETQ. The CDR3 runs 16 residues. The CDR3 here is CASSEAGTSLPGELFF. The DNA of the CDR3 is TGCGCCAGCAGCGAAGCCGGGACTAGTTTACCCGGGGAGCTGTTTTTT.

The CDR3 is CSVESTGGDEQFF. CDR3 coding DNA: TGCAGCGTTGAATCTACCGGCGGTGATGAGCAGTTCTTC. This chain links TRBV29-1 with TRBJ2-1; D is undetermined. Per the germline V gene, CDR1 is SQVTM and CDR2 is ANQGSEA. V lost 2 bases to trimming and J lost 8 bases, with 13 bases between them. CDR3 length: 13 amino acids.

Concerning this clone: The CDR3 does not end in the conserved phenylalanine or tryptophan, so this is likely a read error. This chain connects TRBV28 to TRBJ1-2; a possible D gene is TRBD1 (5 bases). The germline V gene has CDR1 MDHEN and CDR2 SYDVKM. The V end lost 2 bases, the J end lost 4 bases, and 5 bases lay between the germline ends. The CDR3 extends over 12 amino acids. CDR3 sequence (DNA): TGTGCCAGCAGTTTAAGGGGCTATGGCTACACCTCC. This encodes CASSLRGYGYTS.

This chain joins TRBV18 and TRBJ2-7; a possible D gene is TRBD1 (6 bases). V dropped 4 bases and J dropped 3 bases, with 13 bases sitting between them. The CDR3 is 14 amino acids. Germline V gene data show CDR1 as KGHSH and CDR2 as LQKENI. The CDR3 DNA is TGTGCCAGCTCACTACTACAGGGCCACTACGAGCAGTACTTC. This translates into CASSLLQGHYEQYF.

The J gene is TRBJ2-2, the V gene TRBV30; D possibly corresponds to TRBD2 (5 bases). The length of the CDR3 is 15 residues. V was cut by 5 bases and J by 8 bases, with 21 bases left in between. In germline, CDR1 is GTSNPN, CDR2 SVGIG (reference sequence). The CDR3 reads CAWRPTLGLAGELFF. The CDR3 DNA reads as TGTGCCTGGCGACCGACACTAGGGCTTGCTGGGGAGCTGTTTTTT.

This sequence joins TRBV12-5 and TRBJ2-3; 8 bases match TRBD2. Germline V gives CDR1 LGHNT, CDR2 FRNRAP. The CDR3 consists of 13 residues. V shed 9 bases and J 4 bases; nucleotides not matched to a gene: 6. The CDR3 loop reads CASLAGGADTQYF. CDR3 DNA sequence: TGTGCTAGCCTCGCGGGGGGCGCAGATACGCAGTATTTT.